The 3 T cell receptor beta chains presented below share a single source sample, sequenced in a study of T cells in Graves' hyperthyroidism and ophthalmopathy. There were TCR beta CDR3 regions amplified from RNA transcripts. HTBI primers were the set used in a first-round RT-PCR of the TCR CDR3. TCRdb reprocessed the multiplex PCR reads with MiXCR, giving one entry per CDR3 protein. The sample carries approximately 480,000 distinct CDR3 sequences, 20% to 25% recorded once. Material: blood. Source of these receptors: a man between 18 and 35 years old with Graves' hyperthyroidism.

The chain has TRBV20-1 and TRBJ1-5, with D possibly being TRBD1 (5 bases). This CDR3 spans 15 amino acids. Germline V gives CDR1 DFQATT, CDR2 SNEGSKA (reference sequence). The V end was cut by 0 bases, the J end by 2 bases, with 11 bases between. CDR3 residues: CSARDPGPRNQPQHF. CDR3 DNA: TGCAGTGCTAGAGATCCAGGGCCCCGCAATCAGCCCCAGCATTTT.

The sample holds many counts of this clonotype. This chain connects TRBV28 to TRBJ1-2; D is ambiguous. The ends were cut back, 5 bases at V and 8 bases at J, with 9 bases in the middle. Germline values: CDR1 MDHEN, CDR2 SYDVKM. This CDR3 is 11 amino acids long. The CDR3 loop is CASSPALGYTF. DNA for the CDR3: TGTGCCAGCAGTCCCGCATTAGGCTACACCTTC.

The V gene is TRBV3-1, the J gene TRBJ2-5; 10 bases map to TRBD1. CDR3 length: 17 residues. The V segment lost 0 bases and the J segment 4 bases; nucleotides outside the gene matches: 8. The germline V gene has CDR1 LGHDT and CDR2 YNNKEL (reference sequence). CDR3 protein: CASSQDPGTGARETQYF. DNA for the CDR3: TGTGCCAGCAGCCAAGATCCAGGGACAGGGGCGAGAGAGACCCAGTACTTC.